The 20 T cell receptor beta chains below all came from one sample that was sequenced in a study of cytomegalovirus exposure and HLA in healthy donors (dated by TCRdb to about 2017). Receptor libraries were prepared by the immunoSEQ multiplex PCR assay. A mixture of 60 forward primers for TCR Vbeta segments and 13 reverse primers for TCR Jbeta segments was used in the multiplex PCR. Drawn from immuneACCESS, this table holds only the in-frame rearrangements with V and J called that TCRdb kept. Clones are partly lost; checked studies trace under half to an unresolved V gene and leave the rest unexplained. In all, the sample holds approximately 150,000 clones, and roughly 81% of those were seen once. The ten largest clones take up over 2.5% of the sample. The source material was PBMCs. These receptors came from a man aged 25-45 years in good health and CMV-seropositive.

This chain links TRBV7-3 with TRBJ1-4; 7 positions agree with TRBD1. V gave up 11 bases and J gave up 7 bases; unmatched junction bases: 10. The CDR3 has 13 residues. Germline loops: CDR1 SGHTA, CDR2 FQGTGA. Here the CDR3 reads CAGKTGPSEKLFF. In nucleotides, the CDR3 is TGTGCCGGGAAGACAGGGCCCAGTGAAAAACTGTTTTTT.

This clone was recorded only once. The V call is TRBV5-4, the J call TRBJ2-2, with 7 nucleotides matching TRBD2. The germline CDR1 and CDR2 sequences are SGHNT and YYREEE (reference sequence). J lost 7 bases, V lost 0 bases, and 6 bases had no gene match. This CDR3 is 15 amino acids long. The CDR3 here is CASSLEAGLGGELFF. Written as DNA, the CDR3 is TGTGCCAGCAGCTTGGAAGCGGGATTGGGCGGGGAGCTGTTTTTT.

The chain has TRBV15 and TRBJ2-4, with 8 bases identical to TRBD2. The germline V gene has CDR1 LNHNV and CDR2 YYDKDF (reference sequence). The CDR3 has 16 amino acids. The trim removed 1 base at V and 1 base at J, leaving 3 bases unmatched. The CDR3 DNA sequence: TGTGCCACCAGCAGAGGCGGGGGGTTGGCCAAAAACATTCAGTACTTC. Translated: CATSRGGGLAKNIQYF.

V gene TRBV6-6 combines with J gene TRBJ1-6; 11 bases are a match to TRBD1. Unmatched junction bases numbered 3, after V lost 6 bases and J lost 5 bases. The CDR3 contains 15 residues. Germline V lookup: CDR1 MNHNY, CDR2 SVGAGI (reference sequence). The CDR3 sequence: CASREGQGDNSPLHF. CDR3 nucleotides: TGTGCCAGCAGAGAGGGACAGGGGGATAATTCACCCCTCCACTTT.

The chain combines TRBV9 with TRBJ2-1, with TRBD2 matching 12 bases. V shed 2 bases, J shed 2 bases, and the junction held 2 bases outside the gene matches. Per germline, CDR1 SGDLS and CDR2 YYNGEE. This CDR3 spans 16 amino acids. The CDR3 coding sequence is TGTGCCAGCAGCGTTCTAGCGGGAGGGACCTACAATGAGCAGTTCTTC. Translation: CASSVLAGGTYNEQFF.

The chain is built from TRBV6-1 and TRBJ2-7, with D tentatively TRBD1 (6 bases). The CDR3 has 13 amino acids. From germline, CDR1 is MNHNS and CDR2 SASEGT. V was shortened by 8 bases and J by 4 bases, with 15 bases between the two germline ends. The chain's CDR3 is CASSKLTGYEQYF. The CDR3 nucleotides are TGTGCCAGCTCAAAACTTACAGGGTACGAGCAGTACTTC.

Only one count was recorded for this clone. This chain uses TRBV2 with TRBJ2-2; D possibly corresponds to TRBD2 (6 bases). Germline CDR1 reads SNHLY; CDR2 reads FYNNEI. The CDR3 runs 14 residues. Trimming removed 6 bases from V and 3 bases from J, with 11 bases in between. The CDR3, as DNA: TGTGCCAGCAGGGAGGGGACGTACACCGGGGAGCTGTTTTTT. Translating gives CASREGTYTGELFF.

This chain uses TRBV9 with TRBJ2-1, with a weak D call TRBD2 (6 bases). Trimming cost V 1 base and J 6 bases, with 11 bases left between them. Germline CDR1 is SGDLS and CDR2 is YYNGEE. The length of the CDR3 is 14 residues. The CDR3 region is CASSVLGTPNEQFF. DNA of the CDR3: TGTGCCAGCAGCGTACTCGGGACTCCCAATGAGCAGTTCTTC.

The chain combines TRBV6-1 with TRBJ2-7, with D possibly TRBD1 on 5 matching bases. Between the trimmed V and J ends, which lost 4 bases and 5 bases, there was a span of 15 bases. Germline CDR1 is MNHNS and CDR2 is SASEGT. This CDR3 region has 14 residues. The CDR3 nucleotides read TGTGCCAGCAGTGTCTTCAGGGATCGCGACGAGCAGTACTTC. Residues: CASSVFRDRDEQYF.

The chain couples TRBV9 to TRBJ2-2, with D tentatively TRBD2 (7 bases). Trimming removed 0 bases at V and 6 bases at J, with 12 bases between. The CDR3 spans 15 residues. The germline gives CDR1 SGDLS, CDR2 YYNGEE. CDR3 sequence reads: CASSVGGGLPGELFF. The CDR3 DNA reads TGTGCCAGCAGCGTAGGGGGGGGGCTCCCCGGGGAGCTGTTTTTT.

The chain is built from TRBV9 and TRBJ2-2; a weak D match, TRBD2 (6 bases). Trimming cost V 6 bases and J 1 base, with 10 bases left between them. Germline CDR1 reads SGDLS; CDR2 reads YYNGEE. The CDR3 is 14 residues long. CDR3 sequence (DNA): TGTGCCAGCAAGGAGGGGTTGAACACCGGGGAGCTGTTTTTT. Encoded protein: CASKEGLNTGELFF.

The chain combines TRBV5-6 with TRBJ1-2, with D uncertain. The CDR3 has 12 residues. Germline V gene lookup returns CDR1 SGHDT and CDR2 YYEEEE. Trimming took off 7 bases at V and 3 bases at J, with 10 bases between the two ends. The CDR3 here is CASSDEDYGYTF. In nucleotides, the CDR3 is TGTGCCAGCTCCGATGAGGACTATGGCTACACCTTC.

V gene TRBV6-1 combines with J gene TRBJ2-7, with 7 bases that match TRBD1. Trimming took 2 bases from V and 1 from J; bases not matched to a gene: 8. Germline lookup yields CDR1 MNHNS and CDR2 SASEGT. This CDR3 spans 16 amino acids. The CDR3 loop is CASSEKAGTASYEQYV. CDR3 in DNA: TGTGCCAGCAGTGAAAAAGCCGGGACAGCTTCCTACGAGCAGTACGTC.

The chain links TRBV9 to TRBJ2-1; TRBD2 aligns across 12 bases. This CDR3 is 15 amino acids long. CDR1 is SGDLS, CDR2 YYNGEE, per germline. Trimming at V came to 2 bases and at J to 4 bases, leaving 1 base not matched to a gene. DNA of the CDR3: TGTGCCAGCAGCGTTCTAGCGGGAGGGTACAATGAGCAGTTCTTC. Translation: CASSVLAGGYNEQFF.

This clone was found a few times. The V call is TRBV7-3, the J call TRBJ2-1; D not resolved. The CDR3 has 13 residues. Per germline, CDR1 SGHTA and CDR2 FQGTGA. Deletions cut 1 base from V and 7 bases from J, with 8 bases between. CDR3 DNA: TGTGCCAGCAGCTTAAGAGCCTCGAATGAGCAGTTCTTC. Amino acids: CASSLRASNEQFF.

The rearrangement links TRBV20-1 to TRBJ2-5, with TRBD2 as a possible D gene (5 bases). This CDR3 is 11 amino acids long. Germline V lookup: CDR1 DFQATT, CDR2 SNEGSKA (reference sequence). Trimming pared 7 bases from V and 8 bases from J, leaving 14 bases between. CDR3 residues: CSVNGDTTQYF. CDR3 DNA sequence: TGCAGTGTAAACGGGGATACAACCCAGTACTTC.

The J gene is TRBJ1-2, the V gene TRBV7-2; D is perhaps TRBD1 (5 bases). This CDR3 has 15 residues. Looked up from germline, CDR1 is SGHTA and CDR2 is FQGNSA. The V end was cut by 6 bases, the J end by 1 base, with 15 bases between. Here the CDR3 reads CASSSSGTDNYGYTF. CDR3 DNA: TGTGCCAGCAGTTCGAGTGGGACTGATAACTATGGCTACACCTTC.

This chain uses TRBV19 with TRBJ1-1; D not certain. From germline, CDR1 is LNHDA and CDR2 SQIVND (reference sequence). This CDR3 is built from 15 residues. V lost 3 bases, J lost 1 base, and 12 bases lay in between. The CDR3 DNA reads as TGTGCCAGTAGTATCAGCGGAGGTGGGAACACTGAAGCTTTCTTT. Its translation is CASSISGGGNTEAFF. The full variable domain, with the rest looked up from reference TRBV19 and TRBJ1-1, is DGGITQSPKYLFRKEGQNVTLSCEQNLNHDAMYWYRQDPGQGLRLIYYSQIVNDFQKGDIAEGYSVSREKKESFPLTVTSAQKNPTAFYLCASSISGGGNTEAFFGQGTRLTVV.

This clone was observed once. V is TRBV5-1 and J is TRBJ1-1, with D unclear. Germline V gene lookup returns CDR1 SGHRS and CDR2 YFSETQ. This CDR3 spans 14 amino acids. V was trimmed by 7 bases and J by 1 base, leaving 14 bases between them. CDR3 coding DNA: TGCGCCAGCTATATAAGCCCCGGGAACACTGAAGCTTTCTTT. This translates into CASYISPGNTEAFF. The whole variable domain, remainder taken from reference TRBV5-1 and TRBJ1-1, is KAGVTQTPRYLIKTRGQQVTLSCSPISGHRSVSWYQQTPGQGLQFLFEYFSETQRNKGNFPGRFSGRQFSNSRSEMNVSTLELGDSALYLCASYISPGNTEAFFGQGTRLTVV.

This rearrangement joins TRBV27 to TRBJ2-7, with 9 bases that match TRBD2. The J segment lost 6 bases and the V segment lost 5 bases, leaving 8 bases of the junction unmatched. CDR3 length: 14 amino acids. Germline loops: CDR1 MNHEY, CDR2 SMNVEV (reference sequence). CDR3 sequence reads: CASSPLGLAPEQYF. The CDR3 bases are TGTGCCAGCAGTCCGTTGGGACTAGCTCCCGAGCAGTACTTC.